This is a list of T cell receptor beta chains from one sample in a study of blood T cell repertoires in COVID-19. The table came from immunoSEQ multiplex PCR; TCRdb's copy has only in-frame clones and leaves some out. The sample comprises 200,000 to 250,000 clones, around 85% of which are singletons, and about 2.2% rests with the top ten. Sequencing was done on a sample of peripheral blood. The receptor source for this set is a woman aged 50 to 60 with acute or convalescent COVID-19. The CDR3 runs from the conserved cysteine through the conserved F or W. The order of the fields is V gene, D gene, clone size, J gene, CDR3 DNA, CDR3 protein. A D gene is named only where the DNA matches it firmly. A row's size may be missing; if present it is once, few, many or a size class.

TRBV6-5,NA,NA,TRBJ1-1,TGTGCCAGCAGTTGCCAGGGTCCCTACACTGAAGCTTTCTTT,CASSCQGPYTEAFF
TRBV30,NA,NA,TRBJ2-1,TGTGCCTGGAGTGCGCGACCTAGCGTCTCCCGGAATGAGCAGTTCTTC,CAWSARPSVSRNEQFF
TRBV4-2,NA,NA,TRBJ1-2,TGTGCCAGCAGCCAACCGCTCCTGGACAGCACATTTGGCTACACCTTC,CASSQPLLDSTFGYTF
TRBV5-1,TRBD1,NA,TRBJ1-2,TGCGCCAGCAGGTCTATGACAGGGTGGGACTATGGCTACACCTTC,CASRSMTGWDYGYTF
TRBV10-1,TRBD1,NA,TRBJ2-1,TGCGCCAGCAAGCCCGACAGGGGGCGTCCAAATGAGCAGTTCTTC,CASKPDRGRPNEQFF
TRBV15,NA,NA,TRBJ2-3,TGTGCCACCAGGAAAGGGGGAACGGGGGATACGCAGTATTTT,CATRKGGTGDTQYF
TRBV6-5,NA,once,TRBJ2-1,TGTGCCAGCAGTTCACAGGGAGCCTACTACAATGAGCAGTTCTTC,CASSSQGAYYNEQFF
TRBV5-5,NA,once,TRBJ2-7,TGTGCCAGCAGTCCTAACCGCGAGCAGTACTTC,CASSPNREQYF
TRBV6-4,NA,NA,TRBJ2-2,TGTGCCAGCAGTGACTCCTACGGGGAGCTGTTTTTT,CASSDSYGELFF
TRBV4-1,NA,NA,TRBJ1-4,TGCGCCAGCAGCCAAACAGGCGTCCCTAATGAAAAACTGTTTTTT,CASSQTGVPNEKLFF
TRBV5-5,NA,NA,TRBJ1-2,TGTGCCAGCAGCTTGGGGCAGGGGTTCTATGGCTACACCTTC,CASSLGQGFYGYTF
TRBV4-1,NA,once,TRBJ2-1,TGCGCCAGCAGCCAAGAATACGGGAGCTCCTACAATGAGCAGTTCTTC,CASSQEYGSSYNEQFF
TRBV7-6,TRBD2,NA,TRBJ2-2,TGTGCCAGCAGCGTACTAGCGGGAGTTGGCACCGGGGAGCTGTTTTTT,CASSVLAGVGTGELFF
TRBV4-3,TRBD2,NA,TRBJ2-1,TGCGCCAGCAGTCGACTAGCGGGAGGATACAATGAGCAGTTCTTC,CASSRLAGGYNEQFF
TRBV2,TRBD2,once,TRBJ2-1,TGTGCCAGCAGACTACTAGCGGGGGGGTACAATGAGCAGTTCTTC,CASRLLAGGYNEQFF
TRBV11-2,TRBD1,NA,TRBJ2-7,TGTGCCAGCAGCCGTGGGACAGGGGCGACCTACGAGCAGTACTTC,CASSRGTGATYEQYF
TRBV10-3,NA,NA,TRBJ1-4,TGTGCCATCAGTGAGTCGAACTCACAGGGTGAAAAACTGTTTTTT,CAISESNSQGEKLFF
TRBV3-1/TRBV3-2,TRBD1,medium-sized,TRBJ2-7,TGTGCCAGCAGGGGGACAGGGGCCCACGAGCAGTACTTC,CASRGTGAHEQYF
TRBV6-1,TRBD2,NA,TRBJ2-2,TGTGCCAGCAGTGAATCCCGATGGGGAGGGAGCCCTAACACCGGGGAGCTGTTTTTT,CASSESRWGGSPNTGELFF
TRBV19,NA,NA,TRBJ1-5,TGTGCCAGTAGTATGGGCACAGGCCGAAGCAATCAGCCCCAGCATTTT,CASSMGTGRSNQPQHF
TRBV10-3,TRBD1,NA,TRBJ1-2,TGTGCCATCAGTGAGTCCCCCACAGGGGGAGATGGCTACACCTTC,CAISESPTGGDGYTF
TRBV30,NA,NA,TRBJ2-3,TGTGCCTCAGACAGGGAGGGCACAGATACGCAGTATTTT,CASDREGTDTQYF
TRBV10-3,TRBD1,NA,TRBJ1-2,TGTGCCATCAGTGAGTCAAGGACAGGGGGTGGCTACACCTTC,CAISESRTGGGYTF
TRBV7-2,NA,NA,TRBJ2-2,TGTGCCAGCACCTTCCAGGGTGGGAACACCGGGGAGCTGTTTTTT,CASTFQGGNTGELFF
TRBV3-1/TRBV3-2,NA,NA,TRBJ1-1,TGTGCCAGCAGCCAAGTAGGGGGATGGTACACTGAAGCTTTCTTT,CASSQVGGWYTEAFF
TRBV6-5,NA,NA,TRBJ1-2,TGTGCCAGCAGTCCCGGGCCGGGGGGTTATGGCTACACCTTC,CASSPGPGGYGYTF
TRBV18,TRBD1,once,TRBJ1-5,TGTGCCAGCTCACCCGGGACAGGGGATCAGCCCCAGCATTTT,CASSPGTGDQPQHF
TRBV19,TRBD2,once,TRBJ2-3,TGTGCCAGTAGTATGAGCGGCGGGAGGCAGTATTTT,CASSMSGGRQYF